The next 27 T cell receptor beta chains were all read from a single sample in a study of beta chain features in type 1 diabetes (dated by TCRdb to between 2018 and 2020). Summary of the overall study and its limitations: In all four CD4+ subsets, TCRB CDR3 length was moderately but significantly shorter in type 1 diabetes patients.

Library prep was done by the immunoSEQ multiplex PCR assay. All of the isolated RNA was reverse transcribed with the High Capacity cDNA Reverse Transcription Kit, so expressed TCRB transcripts were sequenced. TCRdb limited this immuneACCESS table to in-frame rearrangements with V and J called. A share of clones is missing; checked studies link under half to unresolved V genes, and the rest is unexplained. The sample table records roughly 340,000 clones; about 13% of these occur just once. About 0.016% of the sample lies in the top ten. Antigen specificity for these receptors is unknown. Material: naive CD4+ T cells from blood. Per the publication, the cell subset or site label means: true naive CD4+ T cells. The receptors shown here come from a woman in her late teens or twenties with type 1 diabetes.

This clone was observed a few times. This chain connects TRBV25-1 to TRBJ1-3; D is ambiguous. The germline V gene encodes CDR1 MGHDK and CDR2 SYGVNS. Trimming removed 5 bases from V and 4 bases from J, with 15 bases in between. CDR3 length: 15 residues. CDR3 residues: CASSTGKGVGNTIYF. In nucleotides, the CDR3 is TGTGCCAGCAGTACGGGGAAAGGAGTGGGAAACACCATATATTTT.

The gene calls are TRBV27 and TRBJ2-1; a weak D match, TRBD2 (6 bases). This CDR3 region has 16 residues. Germline V gene lookup returns CDR1 MNHEY and CDR2 SMNVEV (reference sequence). The germline V and J ends were trimmed by 3 bases and 0 bases, with 12 bases remaining between them. The DNA for the CDR3 is TGTGCCAGCAGTTTGGATAGCGGCCCCTCCTACAATGAGCAGTTCTTC. Protein sequence: CASSLDSGPSYNEQFF.

In this sample, this clone turned up a few times. The J gene is TRBJ2-6, the V gene TRBV6-5; D is possibly TRBD2 (5 bases). Trimming pared 2 bases from V and 2 bases from J, leaving 10 bases between. The CDR3 extends over 16 amino acids. Germline V lookup: CDR1 MNHEY, CDR2 SVGAGI. The CDR3 sequence is CASSYRPGAGANVLTF. CDR3 sequence (DNA): TGTGCCAGCAGTTACCGTCCCGGGGCTGGGGCCAACGTCCTGACTTTC.

This chain uses TRBV7-3 with TRBJ2-6; D is possibly TRBD1 (7 bases). The CDR3 is made up of 16 amino acids. With 5 bases removed from V and 1 base from J, the gap between germline ends came to 12 bases. Germline CDR1 SGHTA, CDR2 FQGTGA. The CDR3 sequence: CASSARGASGANVLTF. In DNA, the CDR3 is TGTGCCAGCAGCGCCAGGGGGGCTTCTGGGGCCAACGTCCTGACTTTC.

The sample holds a few counts of this clone. This rearrangement joins TRBV6-5 to TRBJ1-3; D remains ambiguous. V was clipped by 10 bases and J by 3 bases, with 13 bases between them. This CDR3 has 13 residues. From germline, CDR1 is MNHEY and CDR2 SVGAGI. CDR3 bases: TGTGCCACCACCGGGGAGTATGGAAACACCATATATTTT. As protein: CATTGEYGNTIYF.

This clone turned up a few times. V and J are TRBV4-3 and TRBJ2-4; 9 bases agree with TRBD2. CDR3 length equals 16 residues. Germline V gives CDR1 LGHNA, CDR2 YSLEER. V shed 1 base and J 1 base; nucleotides not matched to a gene: 2. The CDR3 nucleotides read TGCGCCAGCAGCCAAGGGGCGGGAGGGGCCAAAAACATTCAGTACTTC. Residues: CASSQGAGGAKNIQYF.

This clone was detected a few times. This chain uses TRBV27 with TRBJ2-1; 10 bases agree with TRBD1. V shed 5 bases and J 4 bases; nucleotides not matched to a gene: 5. The CDR3 runs to 15 residues. In germline, CDR1 is MNHEY, CDR2 SMNVEV (reference sequence). DNA for the CDR3: TGTGCCAGCAGTACTGGGACAGGGGTATACAATGAGCAGTTCTTC. This encodes CASSTGTGVYNEQFF.

The gene calls are TRBV7-2 and TRBJ2-7; 13 bases are shared with TRBD2. V lost 11 bases and J lost 4; bases outside the gene matches: 5. The CDR3 length is 13 residues. Germline V gene sequence: CDR1 SGHTA, CDR2 FQGNSA. DNA for the CDR3: TGTGCCTCGGGACTAGCGGGATCATACGAGCAGTACGTC. Its protein is CASGLAGSYEQYV.

The rearrangement uses TRBV6-1 and TRBJ2-1; TRBD2 agrees at 7 bases. The ends lost 7 bases at V and 4 bases at J; junction bases unmatched: 7. This CDR3 region has 14 residues. Germline V CDR1 and CDR2: MNHNS, SASEGT. The CDR3 spells CASKTGTTYNEQFF. The DNA of the CDR3 is TGTGCCAGCAAAACCGGGACTACTTACAATGAGCAGTTCTTC.

The chain is built from TRBV5-4 and TRBJ2-2; 9 bases match TRBD1. V trimming: 7 bases; J trimming: 6 bases; junction bases outside the gene matches: 10. Per germline, CDR1 SGHNT and CDR2 YYREEE (reference sequence). The CDR3 spans 15 residues. The CDR3 sequence is CASSSGQGRSGELFF. DNA for the CDR3: TGTGCCAGCTCCTCGGGACAGGGTCGTTCCGGGGAGCTGTTTTTT.

The CDR3 loop reads CACRPGTVNTGELFF. In nucleotides, the CDR3 is TGTGCCTGTCGGCCCGGGACAGTGAACACCGGGGAGCTGTTTTTT. The chain has TRBV2 and TRBJ2-2; 7 positions agree with TRBD1. Germline V gives CDR1 SNHLY, CDR2 FYNNEI. V dropped 11 bases and J dropped 1; count of bases not matched to a gene: 10. The CDR3 length is 15 residues.

This clone was observed a few times. V is TRBV7-9 and J is TRBJ2-5; 8 nucleotides align to TRBD2. V lost 8 bases and J lost 5; bases outside the gene matches: 10. This CDR3 spans 14 amino acids. Germline CDR1 is SEHNR and CDR2 is FQNEAQ (reference sequence). The CDR3 DNA follows: TGTGCCAGCGGACTAGCCCACGACGGCGAGACCCAGTACTTC. This encodes CASGLAHDGETQYF.

This clone occurred a few times. The chain couples TRBV4-3 to TRBJ1-1; D is unresolved. The CDR3 has 13 amino acids. Germline values: CDR1 LGHNA, CDR2 YSLEER. Between the trimmed V and J ends, which lost 2 bases and 7 bases, there was a span of 11 bases. CDR3 sequence reads: CASSQLLGSEAFF. The CDR3 bases are TGCGCCAGCAGCCAACTTTTGGGGAGTGAAGCTTTCTTT.

The chain recombines TRBV6-5 with TRBJ1-3; possible D gene TRBD1, 6 bases. This CDR3 has 15 residues. V was trimmed by 2 bases and J by 4 bases, leaving 12 bases between them. CDR1 is MNHEY, CDR2 SVGAGI, per germline. DNA for the CDR3: TGTGCCAGCAGTTACGAATCAACAGGGGGAAACACCATATATTTT. This codes for CASSYESTGGNTIYF.

A few counts support this clone. The gene calls are TRBV18 and TRBJ2-3; 9 bases match TRBD1. The V and J ends lost 3 bases and 2 bases, in that order; junction bases with no gene match: 12. This CDR3 region has 18 residues. The germline CDR1 and CDR2 sequences are KGHSH and LQKENI. The CDR3 is CASSPSPGTGYHTDTQYF. The CDR3 DNA follows: TGTGCCAGCTCACCTAGTCCCGGGACAGGGTATCACACAGATACGCAGTATTTT.

V gene TRBV5-1 combines with J gene TRBJ2-7; 11 bases line up with TRBD2. This CDR3 contains 15 residues. J was trimmed by 2 bases and V by 0 bases; bases with no gene match: 1. Per the germline V gene, CDR1 is SGHRS and CDR2 is YFSETQ. In nucleotides, the CDR3 is TGCGCCAGCAGCTTGGGACTAGCGGGGCCCTACGAGCAGTACTTC. Its translation is CASSLGLAGPYEQYF.

The chain couples TRBV6-6 to TRBJ1-1; 7 bases agree with TRBD1. Trimming took 8 bases from V and 7 from J; bases not matched to a gene: 10. Germline CDR1 and CDR2: MNHNY and SVGAGI (reference sequence). The CDR3 spans 13 residues. The CDR3 region is CASCFTGASEAFF. The CDR3 coding sequence is TGTGCCAGCTGTTTCACAGGGGCGAGTGAAGCTTTCTTT.

Only a few counts were recorded for this clone. V is TRBV2 and J is TRBJ2-1; 11 bases match TRBD2. Unmatched junction bases numbered 5, after V lost 6 bases and J lost 10 bases. The CDR3 totals 13 residues. CDR1 and CDR2 (germline): SNHLY, FYNNEI. The CDR3 loop is CASRLGLAVEQFF. The DNA of the CDR3 is TGTGCCAGCAGGCTGGGACTAGCGGTAGAGCAGTTCTTC.

The rearrangement joins TRBV18 to TRBJ2-7, with D perhaps TRBD1 (5 bases). The CDR3 totals 13 residues. Germline V lookup: CDR1 KGHSH, CDR2 LQKENI. The CDR3 spells CTSSPNGQGEQYV. The CDR3 region has the DNA TGTACCAGCTCACCCAACGGACAAGGTGAGCAGTACGTC.

This clone appeared a few times. The V gene is TRBV1, the J gene TRBJ2-7; TRBD2 was called by the table and not checked on the DNA. TRBV1 is noted as a pseudogene. The CDR3 runs 17 residues. The DNA for the CDR3 is TGCACCAGCAGTCCAACTAGCGGGAGGATAAGGACCTACGAGCAGTACGTC. Its translation is CTSSPTSGRIRTYEQYV.

The chain links TRBV29-1 to TRBJ1-2, with D possibly matching TRBD1 (5 bases). V dropped 6 bases and J dropped 8 bases, with 19 bases sitting between them. Per the germline V gene, CDR1 is SQVTM and CDR2 is ANQGSEA. The CDR3 extends over 13 amino acids. CDR3 bases: TGCAGCGTCGGAACCCCAGGGAGCGGGGGCTACACCTTC. This encodes CSVGTPGSGGYTF. Full variable domain (rest looked up from reference TRBV29-1 and TRBJ1-2): SAVISQKPSRDICQRGTSLTIQCQVDSQVTMMFWYRQQPGQSLTLIATANQGSEATYESGFVIDKFPISRPNLTFSTLTVSNMSPEDSSIYLCSVGTPGSGGYTFGSGTRLTVV.

The chain links TRBV29-1 to TRBJ2-3; 8 nucleotides agree with TRBD1. Trimming cost V 7 bases and J 1 base; bases outside gene matches: 19. This CDR3 contains 18 residues. CDR1 and CDR2 (germline): SQVTM, ANQGSEA. DNA for the CDR3: TGCAGCGGCCGGGACAGGCGAGCTTCTTTAGCAGGCACAGATACGCAGTATTTT. Its protein is CSGRDRRASLAGTDTQYF.

This clone was counted only a few times. The chain employs TRBV18 and TRBJ2-7; possible D gene TRBD1, 6 bases. This CDR3 region has 14 residues. V lost 3 bases, J lost 1 base, and 10 bases lay in between. Germline V gene sequence: CDR1 KGHSH, CDR2 LQKENI. CDR3 residues: CASSPMDSSYEQYV. The CDR3 nucleotides read TGTGCCAGCTCACCGATGGACAGTTCCTACGAGCAGTACGTC.

The chain recombines TRBV28 with TRBJ1-4, with D possibly TRBD1 on 5 matching bases. Trimming removed 6 bases at V and 10 bases at J, with 21 bases between. Germline CDR1 reads MDHEN; CDR2 reads SYDVKM. The CDR3 spans 15 residues. The CDR3 coding sequence is TGTGCCAGCAGCCCGGGGAGGGGCGTAGTTGGAAAACTGTTTTTT. The encoded protein is CASSPGRGVVGKLFF.

This clone came up a few times. The chain is built from TRBV11-1 and TRBJ2-1; 8 bases line up with TRBD1. J gave up 1 base and V 1 base, and 0 bases lay outside the gene matches. CDR3 length: 15 residues. The V gene's germline CDR1 is SGHAT and CDR2 FQDESV (reference sequence). In DNA, the CDR3 is TGTGCCAGCAGCTTAGGGACAGGGTCCTACAATGAGCAGTTCTTC. Protein: CASSLGTGSYNEQFF.

Notes on this clone: In the same sample, other DNA sequences code for this CDR3. CDR3 in amino acids: CASSLAVQETQYF. In DNA, the CDR3 is TGCGCCAGCAGCTTGGCGGTGCAAGAGACCCAGTACTTC. The rearrangement links TRBV5-1 to TRBJ2-5, with D uncertain. The CDR3 is 13 amino acids. V was pared by 0 bases and J by 2 bases, with 5 bases between. Germline V gene sequence: CDR1 SGHRS, CDR2 YFSETQ.

This clone was observed a few times. The V gene is TRBV7-2, the J gene TRBJ1-2; D is unclear. Trimming shortened V by 1 base and J by 4 bases, and 10 bases separated the two germline ends. This CDR3 region has 14 residues. Germline CDR1 SGHTA, CDR2 FQGNSA. The CDR3, as DNA: TGTGCCAGCAGCTTAGTGGAGGGTAGCTATGGCTACACCTTC. It is translated as CASSLVEGSYGYTF. Based on the CDR3 plus reference TRBV7-2 and TRBJ1-2, the full variable domain is GAGVSQSPSNKVTEKGKDVELRCDPISGHTALYWYRQSLGQGLEFLIYFQGNSAPDKSGLPSDRFSAERTGGSVSTLTIQRTQQEDSAVYLCASSLVEGSYGYTFGSGTRLTVV.